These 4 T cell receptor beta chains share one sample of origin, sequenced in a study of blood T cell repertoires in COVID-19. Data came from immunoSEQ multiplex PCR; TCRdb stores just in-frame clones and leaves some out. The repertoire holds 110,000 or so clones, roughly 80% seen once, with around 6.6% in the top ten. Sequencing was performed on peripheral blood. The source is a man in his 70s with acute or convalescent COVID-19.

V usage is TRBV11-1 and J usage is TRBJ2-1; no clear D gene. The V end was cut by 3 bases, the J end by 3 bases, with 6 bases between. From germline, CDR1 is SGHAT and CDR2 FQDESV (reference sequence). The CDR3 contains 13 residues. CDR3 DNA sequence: TGTGCCAGCAGCTTTGGCGGCTACAATGAGCAGTTCTTC. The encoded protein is CASSFGGYNEQFF.

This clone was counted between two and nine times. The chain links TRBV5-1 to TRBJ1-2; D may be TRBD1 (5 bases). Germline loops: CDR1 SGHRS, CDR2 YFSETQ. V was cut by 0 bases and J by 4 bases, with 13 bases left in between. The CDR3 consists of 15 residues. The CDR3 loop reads CASSLGEGGTYGYTF. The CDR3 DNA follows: TGCGCCAGCAGCTTGGGGGAGGGCGGGACCTATGGCTACACCTTC. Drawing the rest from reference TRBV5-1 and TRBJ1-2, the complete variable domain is KAGVTQTPRYLIKTRGQQVTLSCSPISGHRSVSWYQQTPGQGLQFLFEYFSETQRNKGNFPGRFSGRQFSNSRSEMNVSTLELGDSALYLCASSLGEGGTYGYTFGSGTRLTVV.

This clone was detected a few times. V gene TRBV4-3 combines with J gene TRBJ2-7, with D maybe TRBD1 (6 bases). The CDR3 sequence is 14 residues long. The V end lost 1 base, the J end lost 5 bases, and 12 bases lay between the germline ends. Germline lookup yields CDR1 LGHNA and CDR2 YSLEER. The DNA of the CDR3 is TGCGCCAGCAGCCAAGTACAGGGAAGACACGAGCAGTACTTC. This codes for CASSQVQGRHEQYF.

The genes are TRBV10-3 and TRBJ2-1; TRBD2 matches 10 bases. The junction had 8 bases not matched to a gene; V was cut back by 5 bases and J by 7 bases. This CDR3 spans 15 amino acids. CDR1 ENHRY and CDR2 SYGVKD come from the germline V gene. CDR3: CAISPQAGGHNEQFF. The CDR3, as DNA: TGTGCCATCAGTCCCCAAGCGGGGGGGCATAATGAGCAGTTCTTC.